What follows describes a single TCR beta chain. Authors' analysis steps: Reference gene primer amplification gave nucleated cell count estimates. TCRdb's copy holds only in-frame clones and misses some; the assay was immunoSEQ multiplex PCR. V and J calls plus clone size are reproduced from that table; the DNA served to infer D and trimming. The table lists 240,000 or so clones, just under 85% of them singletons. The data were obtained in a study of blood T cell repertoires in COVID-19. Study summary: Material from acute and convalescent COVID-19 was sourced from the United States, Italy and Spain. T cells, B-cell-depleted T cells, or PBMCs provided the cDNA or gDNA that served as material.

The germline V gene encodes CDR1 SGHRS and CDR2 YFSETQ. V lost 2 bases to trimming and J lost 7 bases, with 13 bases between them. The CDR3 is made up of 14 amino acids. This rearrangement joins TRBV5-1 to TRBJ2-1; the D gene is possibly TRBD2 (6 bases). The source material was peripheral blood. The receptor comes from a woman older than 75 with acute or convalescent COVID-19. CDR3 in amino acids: CASSLGDSNNEQFF. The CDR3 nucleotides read TGCGCCAGCAGCTTAGGGGACTCCAATAATGAGCAGTTCTTC.